The source of this T cell receptor (beta chain) is a study of cytomegalovirus exposure and HLA in healthy donors. Primers included in the PCR were 60 Vbeta and 13 Jbeta primers. The table came from immunoSEQ multiplex PCR; TCRdb's copy has only in-frame clones and leaves some out. The table shows tens of thousands of clones, with about 78% occurring only once. The CDR3 loop spans 13 amino acids. Losses at the gene ends were 8 bases for V and 5 bases for J; bases not matched to a gene: 3. The germline V gene has CDR1 LNHDA and CDR2 SQIVND (reference sequence). The receptor's source is a woman aged 40-49 years in good health and CMV-seropositive. V usage is TRBV19 and J usage is TRBJ2-2, with 9 positions matching TRBD1. The source material was PBMCs. The CDR3 coding sequence is TGTGCCAGTCGGGACAGGGTGACCGGGGAGCTGTTTTTT. Protein product: CASRDRVTGELFF.